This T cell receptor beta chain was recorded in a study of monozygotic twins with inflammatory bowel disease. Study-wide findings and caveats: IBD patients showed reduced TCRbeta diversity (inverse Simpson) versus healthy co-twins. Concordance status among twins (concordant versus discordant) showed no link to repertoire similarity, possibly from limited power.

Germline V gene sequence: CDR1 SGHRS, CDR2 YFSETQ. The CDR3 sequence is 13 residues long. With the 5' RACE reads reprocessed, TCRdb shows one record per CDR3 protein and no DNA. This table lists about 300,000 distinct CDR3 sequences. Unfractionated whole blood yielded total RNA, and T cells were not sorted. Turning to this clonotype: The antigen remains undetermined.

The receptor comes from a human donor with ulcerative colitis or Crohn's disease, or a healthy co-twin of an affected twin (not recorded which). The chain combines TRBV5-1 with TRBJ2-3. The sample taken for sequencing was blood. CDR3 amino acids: CASSLARGDTQYF.